A single sample gave rise to the 3 T cell receptor beta chains below, sequenced in a study of shared clonotypes between healthy human individuals. The method was immunoSEQ multiplex PCR; TCRdb's version includes in-frame clones alone and lacks a portion of them. The table lists more than 2 million clones, approximately 96% of them singletons. The sequencing input was naive CD4+ T cells sorted from blood. As to subset: CD45RA+ positively selected. The receptor source for this set is a young man in good health.

The rearrangement links TRBV28 to TRBJ1-5; no definite D call. V was shortened by 4 bases and J by 8 bases, with 6 bases between the two germline ends. Germline V gives CDR1 MDHEN, CDR2 SYDVKM. The CDR3 runs 11 residues. The DNA of the CDR3 is TGTGCCAGCAGTTCGAGGGAGCCCCAGCATTTT. It encodes CASSSREPQHF.

The chain combines TRBV18 with TRBJ1-5; 9 bases fit TRBD1. After removal of 4 bases from V and 3 bases from J, the junction contained 7 bases not matched to a gene. Germline V gives CDR1 KGHSH, CDR2 LQKENI. The CDR3 contains 16 residues. CDR3 DNA sequence: TGTGCCAGCTCACAAACCGGGACAGGGATCAATCAGCCCCAGCATTTT. This codes for CASSQTGTGINQPQHF.

About this clone itself: The sample has other DNA sequences that encode this CDR3 too. The DNA for the CDR3 is TGTGCCAGCAGCCGTGACAGGAACACTGAAGCTTTCTTT. This encodes CASSRDRNTEAFF. V gene TRBV7-2 combines with J gene TRBJ1-1, with D perhaps TRBD1 (5 bases). V lost 5 bases and J lost 1, with 8 bases in between. Per the germline V gene, CDR1 is SGHTA and CDR2 is FQGNSA. This CDR3 comprises 13 residues.